The 20 T cell receptor beta chains presented below share a single source sample, sequenced in a study of vaccination and CD4 T cells after COVID-19. Scientists ran DNA taken from cultured CD4+ T cells through the Oncomine TCR Beta short-read assay for sequencing. TCRdb re-called the PCR reads through MiXCR, storing one row per CDR3 protein. The sample lists around 26,000 distinct CDR3 sequences, 62% occurring once. Treatment indicated: roughly 11-day PBMC culture with coronavirus spike peptide pools or control peptides (ViraFEST assay). These TCRs' antigens remain unknown. The sample comprised CD4+ T cells from blood, cultured in vitro. The receptors were gathered from a human donor who had recovered from COVID-19.

This sequence joins TRBV6-1 and TRBJ1-5, with TRBD1 identical over 8 bases. This CDR3 region has 15 residues. The germline V gene has CDR1 MNHNS and CDR2 SASEGT. V trimming: 8 bases; J trimming: 4 bases; junction bases outside the gene matches: 10. In nucleotides, the CDR3 is TGTGCCAGCCGTAGCACAGGGGGTAGGAATCAGCCCCAGCATTTT. Protein sequence: CASRSTGGRNQPQHF.

The CDR3 loop reads CASSLAGPGGYGYTF. The CDR3 nucleotides are TGTGCCAGCAGCTTAGCCGGACCCGGCGGGTATGGCTACACCTTC. This sequence joins TRBV11-2 and TRBJ1-2; D is unresolved. This CDR3 contains 15 residues. Germline V CDR1 and CDR2: SGHAT, FQNNGV. The V and J ends lost 1 base and 5 bases respectively, with 14 bases between them.

V usage is TRBV28 and J usage is TRBJ1-2; the D gene is possibly TRBD1 (5 bases). The CDR3 has 15 residues. V gave up 6 bases and J gave up 8 bases, with 22 bases separating them. Germline assignment: CDR1 MDHEN and CDR2 SYDVKM. The CDR3 region has the DNA TGTGCCAGCAGGACGACCGGGACGCATGTCAACGGCTACACCTTC. Its translation is CASRTTGTHVNGYTF.

The chain has TRBV7-2 and TRBJ1-4, with D possibly TRBD1 on 5 matching bases. The CDR3 is made up of 13 amino acids. The germline CDR1 and CDR2 sequences are SGHTA and FQGNSA. Trimming took off 2 bases at V and 10 bases at J, with 11 bases between the two ends. DNA for the CDR3: TGTGCCAGCAGCTTATTCGGGGGAGTAAAACTGTTTTTT. Protein: CASSLFGGVKLFF.

The DNA of the CDR3 is TGCAGTGCTAGTGCCTACACTTACACTGAAGCTTTCTTT. This sequence encodes CSASAYTYTEAFF. The J gene is TRBJ1-1, the V gene TRBV20-1; D is unclear. Germline V gene lookup returns CDR1 DFQATT and CDR2 SNEGSKA (reference sequence). There are 13 residues in the CDR3. V shed 3 bases and J shed 3 bases, with 11 bases lying between them.

The count of this clonotype is one. The V and J genes are TRBV7-9 and TRBJ2-7; D gene ambiguous. This CDR3 has 17 residues. V gave up 1 base and J gave up 3 bases, with 19 bases separating them. Germline V lookup: CDR1 SEHNR, CDR2 FQNEAQ (reference sequence). CDR3 region: CASSLGGRRGTNYEQYF. The CDR3 nucleotides are TGTGCCAGCAGCTTAGGGGGTCGACGCGGAACAAACTACGAGCAGTACTTC.

This chain connects TRBV10-3 to TRBJ1-1; no definite D call. V was clipped by 8 bases and J by 5 bases, with 9 bases between them. The CDR3 loop spans 11 amino acids. The germline V gene has CDR1 ENHRY and CDR2 SYGVKD. CDR3 sequence reads: CAIGRDTEAFF. The CDR3, as DNA: TGTGCCATCGGGAGGGATACTGAAGCTTTCTTT.

The J gene is TRBJ2-7, the V gene TRBV6-1, with a possible D match to TRBD2 (5 bases). CDR3 length: 14 amino acids. Germline CDR1 MNHNS, CDR2 SASEGT. Trimming removed 7 bases at V and 6 bases at J, with 19 bases between. DNA for the CDR3: TGTGCCAGCACGGTGGGTCGGAACGGGGTCGAGCAGTACTTC. This codes for CASTVGRNGVEQYF.

V is TRBV7-9 and J is TRBJ1-6; the D is unclear. The CDR3 has 12 residues. Germline V CDR1 and CDR2: SEHNR, FQNEAQ (reference sequence). V dropped 8 bases and J dropped 10 bases, with 12 bases sitting between them. The CDR3 loop reads CASGWGESPLHF. The CDR3 nucleotides are TGTGCCAGCGGTTGGGGAGAATCACCCCTCCACTTT. The variable domain in full, with the rest retrieved from reference TRBV7-9 and TRBJ1-6, is DTGVSQNPRHKITKRGQNVTFRCDPISEHNRLYWYRQTLGQGPEFLTYFQNEAQLEKSRLLSDRFSAERPKGSFSTLEIQRTEQGDSAMYLCASGWGESPLHFGNGTRLTVT.

The chain uses TRBV7-2 and TRBJ1-3; D not resolved. Germline values: CDR1 SGHTA, CDR2 FQGNSA. The ends were cut back, 5 bases at V and 0 bases at J, with 20 bases in the middle. The CDR3 covers 18 residues. For the CDR3, the DNA is TGTGCCAGCAGCCCAACCATCCCCGGGGTCGTCTCTGGAAACACCATATATTTT. Protein: CASSPTIPGVVSGNTIYF.

The V and J genes are TRBV20-1 and TRBJ1-4, with unresolved D. From germline, CDR1 is DFQATT and CDR2 SNEGSKA (reference sequence). The CDR3 is 14 amino acids. Trimming left V 0 bases short and J 11 bases short, with 16 bases between. CDR3 loop: CSARDLGLGSKLFF. The CDR3 DNA sequence: TGCAGTGCTAGAGATCTCGGTCTAGGGAGCAAACTGTTTTTT.

This clonotype has only one observation. This chain links TRBV6-1 with TRBJ2-7, with D maybe TRBD1 (6 bases). CDR3 length equals 16 residues. V was trimmed by 7 bases and J by 1 base, leaving 20 bases between them. In germline, CDR1 is MNHNS, CDR2 SASEGT. Here the CDR3 reads CASIQTGGSVSYEQYF. The DNA for the CDR3 is TGTGCCAGCATCCAGACAGGAGGTTCGGTTTCCTACGAGCAGTACTTC.

The chain employs TRBV11-2 and TRBJ2-5; TRBD1 aligns across 9 bases. CDR1 and CDR2 (germline): SGHAT, FQNNGV. The CDR3 sequence is 14 residues long. V lost 5 bases and J lost 5; bases outside the gene matches: 6. The CDR3 spells CASSPDRGWETQYF. The CDR3, as DNA: TGTGCCAGCAGCCCGGACAGGGGCTGGGAGACCCAGTACTTC.

There are a few counts of this clonotype. The genes are TRBV20-1 and TRBJ1-3; the D gene is possibly TRBD1 (5 bases). The V and J ends lost 6 bases and 2 bases respectively, with 14 bases between them. The CDR3 consists of 14 residues. The germline V gene encodes CDR1 DFQATT and CDR2 SNEGSKA (reference sequence). The CDR3 nucleotides read TGCAGTGCCCCGGGGGGGGGAACTGGAAACACCATATATTTT. Amino acid sequence: CSAPGGGTGNTIYF.

J is TRBJ2-5 and V is TRBV6-5; possible D gene TRBD1, 5 bases. V lost 2 bases and J 1 base, leaving 14 bases between the germline ends. This CDR3 is built from 16 residues. In germline, CDR1 is MNHEY, CDR2 SVGAGI. The CDR3 nucleotides are TGTGCCAGCAGTTACCGAACGATCGACAGCCAAGAGACCCAGTACTTC. Translated: CASSYRTIDSQETQYF.

The V and J genes are TRBV5-6 and TRBJ1-5; D is unclear. The CDR3 consists of 17 residues. V lost 4 bases, J lost 2 bases, and 19 bases lay in between. Germline V gene data show CDR1 as SGHDT and CDR2 as YYEEEE. The CDR3 bases are TGTGCCAGCAGCCCCTCGGTGGCCCCGCTTGGCAATCAGCCCCAGCATTTT. It is translated as CASSPSVAPLGNQPQHF. Together with reference TRBV5-6 and TRBJ1-5, the CDR3 gives the full variable domain: DAGVTQSPTHLIKTRGQQVTLRCSPKSGHDTVSWYQQALGQGPQFIFQYYEEEERQRGNFPDRFSGHQFPNYSSELNVNALLLGDSALYLCASSPSVAPLGNQPQHFGDGTRLSIL.

The rearrangement joins TRBV2 to TRBJ2-5, with 7 nucleotides matching TRBD2. V shed 7 bases, J shed 5 bases, and the junction held 13 bases outside the gene matches. The CDR3 length is 15 residues. Germline CDR1 reads SNHLY; CDR2 reads FYNNEI. CDR3 sequence: CASTIRAGVSETQYF. The CDR3 DNA reads TGTGCCAGCACCATCCGGGCGGGAGTGTCTGAGACCCAGTACTTC.

This clonotype has only a few counts. This rearrangement joins TRBV10-3 to TRBJ1-1, with 8 bases fitting TRBD1. CDR1 ENHRY and CDR2 SYGVKD come from the germline V gene. This CDR3 spans 15 amino acids. The V gene end was trimmed by 4 bases and the J gene end by 3 bases; junction bases not matched to a gene: 7. The CDR3 DNA is TGTGCCATCAGTGGACAGGGGCTCAGGGACACTGAAGCTTTCTTT. Residues: CAISGQGLRDTEAFF.

V is TRBV18 and J is TRBJ1-1, with D perhaps matching TRBD1 (5 bases). V was pared by 3 bases and J by 2 bases, with 13 bases between. CDR3 size: 15 residues. The germline V gene encodes CDR1 KGHSH and CDR2 LQKENI. The CDR3 DNA reads TGTGCCAGCTCACCCCCGGGACTGCCTAACACTGAAGCTTTCTTT. It encodes CASSPPGLPNTEAFF. Based on the CDR3 plus reference TRBV18 and TRBJ1-1, the full variable domain is NAGVMQNPRHLVRRRGQEARLRCSPMKGHSHVYWYRQLPEEGLKFMVYLQKENIIDESGMPKERFSAEFPKEGPSILRIQQVVRGDSAAYFCASSPPGLPNTEAFFGQGTRLTVV.

The chain is built from TRBV19 and TRBJ1-5; 8 positions match TRBD1. The CDR3 is 15 amino acids. Losses at the gene ends were 3 bases for V and 9 bases for J; bases not matched to a gene: 10. CDR1 and CDR2 from the germline V gene are LNHDA and SQIVND (reference sequence). CDR3 in DNA: TGTGCCAGTAGTATTGTCCGGACAGGGTTAAGGCCCCAGCATTTT. Translation: CASSIVRTGLRPQHF.